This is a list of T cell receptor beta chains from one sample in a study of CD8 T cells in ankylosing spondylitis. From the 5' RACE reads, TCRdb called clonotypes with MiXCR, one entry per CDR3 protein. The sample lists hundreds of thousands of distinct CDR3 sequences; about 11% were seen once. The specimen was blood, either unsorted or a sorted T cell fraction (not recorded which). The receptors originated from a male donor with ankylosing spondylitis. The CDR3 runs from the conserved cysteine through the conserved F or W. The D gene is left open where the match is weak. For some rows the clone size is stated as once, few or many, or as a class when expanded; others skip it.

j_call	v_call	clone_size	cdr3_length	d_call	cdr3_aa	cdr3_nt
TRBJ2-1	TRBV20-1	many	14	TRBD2	CSARPTSEYNEQFF	TGCAGTGCTAGGCCGACTAGCGAATACAATGAGCAGTTCTTC
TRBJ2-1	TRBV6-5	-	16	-	CASSYSRHSGYNEQFF	TGTGCCAGCAGTTACTCCCGCCATTCGGGGTACAATGAGCAGTTCTTC
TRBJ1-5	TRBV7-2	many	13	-	CASSLGPPQPQHF	TGTGCCAGCAGCTTAGGTCCTCCTCAGCCCCAGCATTTT
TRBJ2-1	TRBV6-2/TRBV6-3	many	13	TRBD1	CASRVTGAGEQFF	TGTGCCAGCAGGGTGACAGGGGCGGGTGAGCAGTTCTTC
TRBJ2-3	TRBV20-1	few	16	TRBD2	CSARPLAEASTDTQYF	TGCAGTGCTAGACCCCTAGCGGAGGCAAGCACAGATACGCAGTATTTT
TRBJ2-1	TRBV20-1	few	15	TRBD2	CSASPPSGAYNEQFF	TGCAGTGCTAGCCCCCCTAGCGGCGCCTACAATGAGCAGTTCTTC
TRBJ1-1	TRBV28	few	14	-	CATLEFRDNTEAFF	TGTGCCACCCTAGAATTTCGGGATAACACTGAAGCTTTCTTT
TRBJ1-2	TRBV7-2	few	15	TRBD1	CASSDRQGASYGYTF	TGTGCCAGCAGCGATAGACAGGGGGCTAGCTATGGCTACACCTTC
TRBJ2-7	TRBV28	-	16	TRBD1	CASSYLSGTGENEQYF	TGTGCCAGCAGCTATCTCTCCGGGACAGGGGAAAACGAGCAGTACTTC
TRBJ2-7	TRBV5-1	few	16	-	CASSASLTASSYEQYF	TGCGCCAGCAGCGCTAGTCTGACAGCGAGCTCCTACGAGCAGTACTTC